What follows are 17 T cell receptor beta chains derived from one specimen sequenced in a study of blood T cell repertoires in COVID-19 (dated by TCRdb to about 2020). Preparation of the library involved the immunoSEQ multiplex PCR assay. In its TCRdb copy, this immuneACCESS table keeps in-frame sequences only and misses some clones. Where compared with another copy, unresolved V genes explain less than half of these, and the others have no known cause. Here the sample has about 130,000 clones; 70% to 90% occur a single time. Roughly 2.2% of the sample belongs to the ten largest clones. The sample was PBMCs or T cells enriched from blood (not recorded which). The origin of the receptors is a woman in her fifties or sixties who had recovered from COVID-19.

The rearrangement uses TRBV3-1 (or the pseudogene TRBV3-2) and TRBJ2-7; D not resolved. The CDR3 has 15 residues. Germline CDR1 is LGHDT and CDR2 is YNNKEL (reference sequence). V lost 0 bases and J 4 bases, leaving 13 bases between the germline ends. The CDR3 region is CASSQDTPRMYEQYF. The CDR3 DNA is TGTGCCAGCAGCCAAGATACCCCGAGGATGTACGAGCAGTACTTC.

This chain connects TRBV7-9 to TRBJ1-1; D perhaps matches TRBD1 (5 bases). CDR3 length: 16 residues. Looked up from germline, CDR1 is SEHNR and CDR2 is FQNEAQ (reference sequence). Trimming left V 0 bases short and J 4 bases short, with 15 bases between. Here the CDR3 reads CASSLATGPFGTEAFF. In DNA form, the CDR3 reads TGTGCCAGCAGCTTAGCCACAGGCCCTTTCGGCACTGAAGCTTTCTTT.

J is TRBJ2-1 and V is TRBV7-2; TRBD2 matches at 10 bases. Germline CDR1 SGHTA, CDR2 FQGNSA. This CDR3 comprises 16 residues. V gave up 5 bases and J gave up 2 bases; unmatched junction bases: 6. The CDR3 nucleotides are TGTGCCAGCAGCGCCGCAAGCGGGGGGGCCTACAATGAGCAGTTCTTC. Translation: CASSAASGGAYNEQFF.

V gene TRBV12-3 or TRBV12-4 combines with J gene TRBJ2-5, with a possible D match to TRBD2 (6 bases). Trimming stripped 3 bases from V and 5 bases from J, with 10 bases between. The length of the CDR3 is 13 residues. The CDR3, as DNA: TGTGCCAGCAGTTTCTGGGGGAGGGAGACCCAGTACTTC. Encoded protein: CASSFWGRETQYF.

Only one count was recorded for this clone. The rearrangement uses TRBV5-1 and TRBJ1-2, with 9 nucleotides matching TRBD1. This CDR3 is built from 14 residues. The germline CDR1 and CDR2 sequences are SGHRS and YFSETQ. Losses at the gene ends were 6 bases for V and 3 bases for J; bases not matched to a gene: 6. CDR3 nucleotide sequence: TGCGCCAGCAACGAACAGGGGGCAGACTATGGCTACACCTTC. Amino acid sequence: CASNEQGADYGYTF.

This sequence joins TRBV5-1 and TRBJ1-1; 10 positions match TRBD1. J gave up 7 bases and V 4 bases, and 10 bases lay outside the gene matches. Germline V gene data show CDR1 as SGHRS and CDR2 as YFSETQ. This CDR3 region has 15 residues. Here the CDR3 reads CASSAPGQGIVEAFF. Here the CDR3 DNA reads TGCGCCAGCAGCGCACCGGGACAGGGGATTGTTGAAGCTTTCTTT.

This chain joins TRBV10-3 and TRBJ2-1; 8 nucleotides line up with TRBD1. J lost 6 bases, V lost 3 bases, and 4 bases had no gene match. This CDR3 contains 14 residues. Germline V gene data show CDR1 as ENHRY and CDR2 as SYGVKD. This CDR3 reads CAISDSTGANEQFF. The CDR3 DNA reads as TGTGCCATCAGTGACTCGACAGGGGCCAATGAGCAGTTCTTC.

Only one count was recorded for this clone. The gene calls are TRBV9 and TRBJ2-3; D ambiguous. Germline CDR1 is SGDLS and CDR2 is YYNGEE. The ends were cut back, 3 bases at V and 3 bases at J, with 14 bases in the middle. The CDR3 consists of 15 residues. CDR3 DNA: TGTGCCAGCAGCGCTCCTCCCCCGGGTACAGATACGCAGTATTTT. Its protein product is CASSAPPPGTDTQYF.

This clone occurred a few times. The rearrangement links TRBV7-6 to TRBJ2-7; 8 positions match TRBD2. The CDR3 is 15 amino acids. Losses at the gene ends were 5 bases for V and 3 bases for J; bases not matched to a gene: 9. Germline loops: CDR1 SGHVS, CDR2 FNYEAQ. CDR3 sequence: CASSAPSGGVYEQYF. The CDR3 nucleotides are TGTGCCAGCAGCGCTCCTTCGGGGGGGGTCTACGAGCAGTACTTC.

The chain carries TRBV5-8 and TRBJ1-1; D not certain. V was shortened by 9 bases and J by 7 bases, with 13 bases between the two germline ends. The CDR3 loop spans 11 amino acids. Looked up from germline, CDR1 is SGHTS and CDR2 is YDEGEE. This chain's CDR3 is CATRARFEAFF. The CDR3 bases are TGTGCCACCAGAGCACGGTTTGAAGCTTTCTTT.

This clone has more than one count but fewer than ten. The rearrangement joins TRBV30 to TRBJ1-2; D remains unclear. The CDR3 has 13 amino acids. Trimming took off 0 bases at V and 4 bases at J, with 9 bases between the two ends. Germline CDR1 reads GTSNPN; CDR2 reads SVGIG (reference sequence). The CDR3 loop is CAWSVGRGYGYTF. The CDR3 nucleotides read TGTGCCTGGAGTGTTGGCAGAGGCTATGGCTACACCTTC.

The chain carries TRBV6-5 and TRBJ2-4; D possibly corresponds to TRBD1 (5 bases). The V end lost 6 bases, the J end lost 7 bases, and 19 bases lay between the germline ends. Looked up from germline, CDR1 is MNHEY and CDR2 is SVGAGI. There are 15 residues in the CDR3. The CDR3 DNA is TGTGCCAGCAGCCTGACAGCAACTCTAGGGAACATTCAGTACTTC. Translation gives CASSLTATLGNIQYF.

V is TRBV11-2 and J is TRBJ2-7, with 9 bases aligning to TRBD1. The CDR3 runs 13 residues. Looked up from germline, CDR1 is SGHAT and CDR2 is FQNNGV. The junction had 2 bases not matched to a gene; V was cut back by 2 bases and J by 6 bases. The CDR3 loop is CASSLQDRGEQYF. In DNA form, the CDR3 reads TGTGCCAGCAGCTTACAGGACAGGGGCGAGCAGTACTTC.

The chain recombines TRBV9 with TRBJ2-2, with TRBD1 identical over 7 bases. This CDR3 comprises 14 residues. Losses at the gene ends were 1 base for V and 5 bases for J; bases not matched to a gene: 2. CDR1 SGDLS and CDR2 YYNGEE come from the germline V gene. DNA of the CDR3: TGTGCCAGCAGCGTATCAGGGGGTACCGGGGAGCTGTTTTTT. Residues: CASSVSGGTGELFF.

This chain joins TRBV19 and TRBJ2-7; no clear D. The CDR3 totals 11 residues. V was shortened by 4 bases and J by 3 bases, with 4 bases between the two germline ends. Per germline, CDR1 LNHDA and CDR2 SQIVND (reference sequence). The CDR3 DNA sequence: TGTGCCAGTAGTAGCGGCTACGAGCAGTACTTC. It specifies CASSSGYEQYF.

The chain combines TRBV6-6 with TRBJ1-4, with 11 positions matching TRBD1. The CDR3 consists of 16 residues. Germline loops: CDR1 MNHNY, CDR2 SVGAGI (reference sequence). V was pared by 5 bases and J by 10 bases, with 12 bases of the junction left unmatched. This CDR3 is CASSPREGTGGGKLFF. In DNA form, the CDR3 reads TGTGCCAGCAGTCCCAGGGAAGGGACAGGGGGTGGAAAACTGTTTTTT.

In DNA, the CDR3 is TGTGCCATCAGTGAGGGGTCGAGGGCAGGGGGCTTTATGCAAGAGACCCAGTACTTC. Residues: CAISEGSRAGGFMQETQYF. The genes are TRBV10-3 and TRBJ2-5; 8 bases line up with TRBD1. The CDR3 sequence is 19 residues long. V lost 2 bases and J lost 2; bases outside the gene matches: 16. Germline assignment: CDR1 ENHRY and CDR2 SYGVKD.